This paragraph reports one TCR beta chain. This record comes from a study of T cell changes during pregnancy in multiple sclerosis. The CDR3 length is 15 residues. V was pared by 0 bases and J by 9 bases, with 6 bases of the junction left unmatched. CDR1 MRHNA and CDR2 SNTAGT come from the germline V gene. TCRdb's table, derived via immunoSEQ multiplex PCR, lists solely in-frame clones and lacks some. Of 45,000 to 55,000 clones listed, about nine tenths are singletons. The chain recombines TRBV6-4 with TRBJ2-1; TRBD2 matches 9 bases. This receptor was taken from a female donor in good health, enrolled as a control in a pregnancy study. The input for sequencing was CD4+ T cells from peripheral blood mononuclear cells, taken after pregnancy. CDR3 region: CASSDSTSGQSEQFF. The CDR3 nucleotides are TGTGCCAGCAGTGACTCGACTAGCGGACAAAGTGAGCAGTTCTTC.